This TCR beta chain was retrieved from a study of T cells in Graves' hyperthyroidism and ophthalmopathy. Study-wide results and caveats: Among thyroid clonotypes expanded above 0.001, most also appeared in blood.

Patients aged 18 to 65 had newly diagnosed hyperthyroidism lasting under 2 months. Uncontrolled infection, other autoimmune disease, pregnancy or lactation disqualified patients from enrolment. This clonotype was seen once. The antigen remains unidentified. Possible read error: a much larger clone is one base away. The source material, RNA transcripts, was used to amplify TCR beta CDR3 regions. Researchers ran a first-round RT-PCR on the TCR CDR3 using the HTBI primer set. Each CDR3 protein gets one entry after TCRdb re-called the multiplex PCR reads with MiXCR. The table has around 480,000 distinct CDR3 sequences, around 14% seen once; the top ten hold under 20%. The CDR3 length is 15 residues. CDR1 KGHSH and CDR2 LQKENI come from the germline V gene.

The source is a woman younger than 35 with Graves' hyperthyroidism. The sample comprised blood. The chain couples TRBV18 to TRBJ2-1, with TRBD2 matching 7 bases. The chain's CDR3 is CANSPPGGSGGEQFF. The CDR3 nucleotides are TGTGCCAACTCACCCCCGGGAGGATCGGGAGGTGAGCAGTTCTTC.